The present entry profiles one T cell receptor (beta chain) with its context. This sample is part of a study of PD-1 blockade in classical Hodgkin lymphoma. The overall study: It was nivolumab at 3 mg/kg, given intravenously every 2 weeks, that patients received.

The repertoire was sequenced with immunoSEQ multiplex PCR; TCRdb's copy has only in-frame clones and lacks some. The table shows about 100,000 clones, with approximately 88% occurring only once. The CDR3 extends over 15 amino acids. The germline V gene has CDR1 SGHTA and CDR2 FQGNSA. With 5 bases clipped from V and 8 bases from J, the junction kept 12 bases outside the gene matches. Every single patient, without exception, relapsed after autologous stem cell transplantation, and brentuximab vedotin exposure varied. This TCR derives from a human donor with classical Hodgkin lymphoma. The chain uses TRBV7-2 and TRBJ1-2; 9 bases agree with TRBD1. Sequences were derived from peripheral blood mononuclear cells (PBMCs), sampled at baseline. The CDR3 loop reads CASSTVTGGAEGYTF. The CDR3 nucleotides read TGTGCCAGCAGCACCGTTACAGGGGGCGCGGAAGGCTACACCTTC.